This TCR beta chain was sequenced in a study of blood T cells in healthy people across ages. Primers used in a second PCR of roughly 6 to 12 cycles were a sample-barcoded 5' primer and a J-beta primer mix. TCRdb reprocessed the 5' RACE reads with MiXCR, giving one entry per CDR3 protein. The data show about 580,000 distinct CDR3 sequences, 40% to 50% seen once. Trimming removed 2 bases at V and 7 bases at J, with 15 bases between. The CDR3 spans 15 residues. CDR1 and CDR2 (germline): SGHTA, FQGNSA. The authors drew 7.5 to 10 milliliters of peripheral blood from each donor. Isolation per sample recovered at least 7 million PBMCs.

Sequenced material: blood. The receptor was derived from a man at least 80 years old in good health. The chain recombines TRBV7-2 with TRBJ2-1; tentatively, D is TRBD2 (6 bases). The CDR3 region is CASSLTTGVRNEQFF. The CDR3 nucleotides read TGTGCCAGCAGCTTAACGACGGGAGTGCGAAATGAGCAGTTCTTC.